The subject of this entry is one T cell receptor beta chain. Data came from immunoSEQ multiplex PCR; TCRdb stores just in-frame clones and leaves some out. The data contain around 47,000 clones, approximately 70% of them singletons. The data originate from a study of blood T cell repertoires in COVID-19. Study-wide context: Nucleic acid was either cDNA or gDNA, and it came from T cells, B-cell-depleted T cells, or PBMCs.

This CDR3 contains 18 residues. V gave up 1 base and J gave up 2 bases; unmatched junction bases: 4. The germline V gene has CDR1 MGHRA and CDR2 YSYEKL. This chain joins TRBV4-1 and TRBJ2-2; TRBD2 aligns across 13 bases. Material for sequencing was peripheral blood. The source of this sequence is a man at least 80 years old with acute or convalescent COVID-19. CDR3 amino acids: CASSQGWTSGGNTGELFF. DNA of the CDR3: TGCGCCAGCAGCCAAGGATGGACTAGCGGGGGAAACACCGGGGAGCTGTTTTTT.